This TCR beta chain was sequenced during a study of cytomegalovirus exposure and HLA in healthy donors. Turning to the study itself: There were 100 million to 130 million unique TCR beta sequences, drawn from about 190 million T cells, in an earlier analysis.

About this clone itself: Its antigen remains unidentified.

Study-wide points: Accurate prediction of HLA-A and HLA-B alleles (for most subjects) was reportedly achieved from TCR beta sequences. It was reportedly the case that the classifier diagnosed cytomegalovirus status with high specificity and sensitivity.

Losses at the gene ends were 4 bases for V and 0 bases for J; bases not matched to a gene: 8. This CDR3 has 16 residues. CDR1 and CDR2 (germline): SGHRS, YFSETQ. PCR involved 60 Vbeta and 13 Jbeta primers. Profiling relied on immunoSEQ multiplex PCR, and the TCRdb table lists in-frame clones only, not all of them. This sample carries tens of thousands of clones, roughly 80% of them seen once, and the ten largest clones take about 2.5%. The sequence derives from a man aged 25-45 years in good health and CMV-seronegative. Sequenced sample: PBMCs. J is TRBJ1-1 and V is TRBV5-1; the match to TRBD1 covers 8 bases. CDR3: CASSIGQGNMNTEAFF. For the CDR3, the DNA is TGCGCCAGCAGCATCGGACAGGGAAACATGAACACTGAAGCTTTCTTT.